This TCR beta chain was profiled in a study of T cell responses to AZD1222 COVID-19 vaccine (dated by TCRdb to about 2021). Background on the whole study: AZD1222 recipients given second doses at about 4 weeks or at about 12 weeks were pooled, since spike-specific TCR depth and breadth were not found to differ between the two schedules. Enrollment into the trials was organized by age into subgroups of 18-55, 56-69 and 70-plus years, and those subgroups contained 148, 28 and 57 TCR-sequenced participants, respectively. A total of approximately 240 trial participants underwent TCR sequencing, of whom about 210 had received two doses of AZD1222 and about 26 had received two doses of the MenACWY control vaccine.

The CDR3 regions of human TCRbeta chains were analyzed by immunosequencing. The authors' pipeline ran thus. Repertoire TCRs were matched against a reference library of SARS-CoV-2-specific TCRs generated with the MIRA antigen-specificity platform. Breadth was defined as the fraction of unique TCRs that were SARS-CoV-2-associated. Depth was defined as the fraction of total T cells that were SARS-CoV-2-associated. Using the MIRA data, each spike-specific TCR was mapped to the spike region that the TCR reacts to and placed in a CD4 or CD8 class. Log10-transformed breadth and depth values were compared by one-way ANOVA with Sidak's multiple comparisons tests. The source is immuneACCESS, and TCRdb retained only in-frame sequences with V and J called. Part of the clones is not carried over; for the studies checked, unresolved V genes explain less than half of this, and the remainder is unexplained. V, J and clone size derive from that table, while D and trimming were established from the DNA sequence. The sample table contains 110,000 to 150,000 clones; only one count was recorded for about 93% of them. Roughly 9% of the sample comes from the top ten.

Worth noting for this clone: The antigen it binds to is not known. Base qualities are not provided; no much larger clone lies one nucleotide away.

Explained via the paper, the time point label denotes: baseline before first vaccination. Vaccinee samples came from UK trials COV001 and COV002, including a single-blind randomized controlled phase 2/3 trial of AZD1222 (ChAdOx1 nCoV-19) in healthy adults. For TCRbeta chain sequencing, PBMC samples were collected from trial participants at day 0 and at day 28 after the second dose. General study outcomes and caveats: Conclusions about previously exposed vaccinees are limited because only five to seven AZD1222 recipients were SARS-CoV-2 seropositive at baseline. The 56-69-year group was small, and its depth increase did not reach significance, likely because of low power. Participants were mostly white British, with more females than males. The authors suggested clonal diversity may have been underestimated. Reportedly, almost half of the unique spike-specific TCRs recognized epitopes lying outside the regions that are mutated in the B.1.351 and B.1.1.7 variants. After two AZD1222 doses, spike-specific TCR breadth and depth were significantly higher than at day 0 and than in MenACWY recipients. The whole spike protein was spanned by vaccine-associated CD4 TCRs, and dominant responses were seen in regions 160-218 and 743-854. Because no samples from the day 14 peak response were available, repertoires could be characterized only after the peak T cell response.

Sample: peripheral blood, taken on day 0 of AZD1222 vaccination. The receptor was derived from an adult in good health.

The CDR3 here reads CASRSQGTNEKLFF. Here is the DNA: TGCGCCAGCAGATCCCAGGGCACTAATGAAAAACTGTTTTTT. This chain joins TRBV5-1 to TRBJ1-4; perhaps TRBD1 is the D gene, with 5 bases matching. CDR1 is given as SGHRS and CDR2 as YFSETQ, both from the germline V gene. The V and J ends are trimmed by 5 bases and 2 bases, leaving 10 bases between them. Spanning cysteine to phenylalanine, the CDR3 consists of 14 amino acids. The kept DNA is CDR3 alone, 42 bases in frame from the first base.